The 14 T cell receptor beta chains given below trace back to one sample, sequenced in a study of blood T cell repertoires in COVID-19. Some clones are missing from TCRdb's copy, which holds only in-frame ones; the method was immunoSEQ multiplex PCR. This sample has some 230,000 clones, with roughly 81% found just once. Source material: peripheral blood. The receptors were sampled from a man aged 50 or older who had recovered from COVID-19.

This clone is a singleton in its sample. The chain carries TRBV5-1 and TRBJ2-7; weak D call: TRBD2 (6 bases). Trimming took 7 bases from V and 1 from J, leaving 12 bases between them. The CDR3 spans 13 residues. From germline, CDR1 is SGHRS and CDR2 YFSETQ. Here the CDR3 DNA reads TGCGCCAGCCGGGGACTGATTTCCTACGAGCAGTACTTC. Protein product: CASRGLISYEQYF.

The chain carries TRBV18 and TRBJ2-5, with D possibly matching TRBD2 (5 bases). Deletions cut 3 bases from V and 1 base from J, with 9 bases between. This CDR3 has 14 amino acids. The V gene's germline CDR1 is KGHSH and CDR2 LQKENI. CDR3 DNA: TGTGCCAGCTCACCGAGGACTTCCCAAGAGACCCAGTACTTC. Amino acids: CASSPRTSQETQYF.

The DNA for the CDR3 is TGTGCCAGCTCATTCATGAACAGGGGAGGTTCTGAAGCTTTCTTT. This gives the protein CASSFMNRGGSEAFF. The chain employs TRBV18 and TRBJ1-1, with 7 bases lining up with TRBD1. The trim removed 5 bases at V and 6 bases at J, leaving 12 bases unmatched. This CDR3 spans 15 amino acids. CDR1 and CDR2 from the germline V gene are KGHSH and LQKENI.

The chain employs TRBV2 and TRBJ2-2; 8 nucleotides align to TRBD2. J gave up 0 bases and V 10 bases, and 4 bases lay outside the gene matches. CDR1 and CDR2 (germline): SNHLY, FYNNEI. CDR3 length: 14 amino acids. DNA for the CDR3: TGTGCCACTTTAGCGGGATCGAACACCGGGGAGCTGTTTTTT. It specifies CATLAGSNTGELFF.

This clone turned up a few times. The J gene is TRBJ1-1, the V gene TRBV27; TRBD1 might be the D (6 bases). The CDR3 has 14 amino acids. Germline CDR1 is MNHEY and CDR2 is SMNVEV (reference sequence). V was trimmed by 6 bases and J by 6 bases, leaving 17 bases between them. CDR3 nucleotides: TGTGCCAGCAGGACAAGAGCGGGGGGCCCTGAAGCTTTCTTT. It yields the protein CASRTRAGGPEAFF.

The V call is TRBV28, the J call TRBJ2-5; 8 nucleotides match TRBD1. The CDR3 is 14 residues long. Trimming removed 6 bases from V and 4 bases from J; junction bases left unmatched: 7. Germline-derived CDR1 and CDR2 are MDHEN and SYDVKM. CDR3 sequence (DNA): TGTGCCAGCAGAGAGACAGGGGCGGGAGAGACCCAGTACTTC. Translation gives CASRETGAGETQYF. The full variable domain, with the rest looked up from reference TRBV28 and TRBJ2-5, is DVKVTQSSRYLVKRTGEKVFLECVQDMDHENMFWYRQDPGLGLRLIYFSYDVKMKEKGDIPEGYSVSREKKERFSLILESASTNQTSMYLCASRETGAGETQYFGPGTRLLVL.

This sequence joins TRBV7-9 and TRBJ2-7; 8 positions agree with TRBD1. The CDR3 loop spans 15 amino acids. Per germline, CDR1 SEHNR and CDR2 FQNEAQ (reference sequence). The V and J ends lost 5 bases and 2 bases, in that order; junction bases with no gene match: 8. The DNA of the CDR3 is TGTGCCAGCAGCACCTCGCCGGGACAGGCCTACGAGCAGTACTTC. Amino acids: CASSTSPGQAYEQYF. Using reference TRBV7-9 and TRBJ2-7 for the parts outside the CDR3, the full variable domain is DTGVSQNPRHKITKRGQNVTFRCDPISEHNRLYWYRQTLGQGPEFLTYFQNEAQLEKSRLLSDRFSAERPKGSFSTLEIQRTEQGDSAMYLCASSTSPGQAYEQYFGPGTRLTVT.

The J gene is TRBJ1-5, the V gene TRBV6-1, with D perhaps TRBD1 (6 bases). CDR1 is MNHNS and CDR2 is SASEGT in the germline V gene. The length of the CDR3 is 14 residues. Trimming took 3 bases from V and 5 from J, leaving 11 bases between them. The CDR3 nucleotides are TGTGCCAGCAGTGACGCGGACAGAGATCAGCCCCAGCATTTT. It is translated as CASSDADRDQPQHF.

This chain connects TRBV10-2 to TRBJ1-5; D is uncertain. From germline, CDR1 is WSHSY and CDR2 SAAADI. CDR3 length: 13 residues. Between the trimmed V and J ends, which lost 6 bases and 5 bases, there was a span of 11 bases. CDR3 nucleotide sequence: TGCGCCAGCAGGCCCGAGGCGTATCAGCCCCAGCATTTT. Translated: CASRPEAYQPQHF.

The chain is built from TRBV19 and TRBJ2-5, with 10 bases lining up with TRBD1. The CDR3 covers 14 residues. Germline V gene sequence: CDR1 LNHDA, CDR2 SQIVND (reference sequence). Trimming removed 6 bases from V and 5 bases from J; junction bases left unmatched: 6. In DNA form, the CDR3 reads TGTGCCAGTAGGAGACAGGGGGCCGGGGAGACCCAGTACTTC. This codes for CASRRQGAGETQYF.

The chain is built from TRBV27 and TRBJ1-2; no clear D gene. This CDR3 comprises 15 residues. Per the germline V gene, CDR1 is MNHEY and CDR2 is SMNVEV (reference sequence). Trimming took 0 bases from V and 0 from J, leaving 8 bases between them. CDR3 in amino acids: CASSLSAGANYGYTF. CDR3 DNA sequence: TGTGCCAGCAGTTTATCGGCGGGCGCTAACTATGGCTACACCTTC.

This rearrangement joins TRBV18 to TRBJ2-1; no clear D. In germline, CDR1 is KGHSH, CDR2 LQKENI. CDR3 length equals 15 residues. V was cut by 5 bases and J by 1 base, with 12 bases left in between. The CDR3, as DNA: TGTGCCAGCTCAGTGCAAGGCGGTTCCTACAATGAGCAGTTCTTC. Translation: CASSVQGGSYNEQFF. Drawing the rest from reference TRBV18 and TRBJ2-1, the complete variable domain is NAGVMQNPRHLVRRRGQEARLRCSPMKGHSHVYWYRQLPEEGLKFMVYLQKENIIDESGMPKERFSAEFPKEGPSILRIQQVVRGDSAAYFCASSVQGGSYNEQFFGPGTRLTVL.

The chain is built from TRBV30 and TRBJ2-7; 8 bases match TRBD1. Germline CDR1 is GTSNPN and CDR2 is SVGIG (reference sequence). J gave up 2 bases and V 1 base, and 10 bases lay outside the gene matches. The CDR3 runs 16 residues. CDR3 DNA sequence: TGTGCCTGGAGTGAAAGACCGGGACAGGCGGCCTACGAGCAGTACTTC. Amino acids: CAWSERPGQAAYEQYF.

This rearrangement joins TRBV11-3 to TRBJ2-7, with D possibly being TRBD1 (5 bases). V was clipped by 9 bases and J by 4 bases, with 19 bases between them. CDR1 and CDR2 from the germline V gene are SGHNT and YENEEA. The CDR3 covers 14 residues. In nucleotides, the CDR3 is TGTGCCAGGAAAGGGGCCTGGAATAGATACGAGCAGTACTTC. This sequence encodes CARKGAWNRYEQYF.